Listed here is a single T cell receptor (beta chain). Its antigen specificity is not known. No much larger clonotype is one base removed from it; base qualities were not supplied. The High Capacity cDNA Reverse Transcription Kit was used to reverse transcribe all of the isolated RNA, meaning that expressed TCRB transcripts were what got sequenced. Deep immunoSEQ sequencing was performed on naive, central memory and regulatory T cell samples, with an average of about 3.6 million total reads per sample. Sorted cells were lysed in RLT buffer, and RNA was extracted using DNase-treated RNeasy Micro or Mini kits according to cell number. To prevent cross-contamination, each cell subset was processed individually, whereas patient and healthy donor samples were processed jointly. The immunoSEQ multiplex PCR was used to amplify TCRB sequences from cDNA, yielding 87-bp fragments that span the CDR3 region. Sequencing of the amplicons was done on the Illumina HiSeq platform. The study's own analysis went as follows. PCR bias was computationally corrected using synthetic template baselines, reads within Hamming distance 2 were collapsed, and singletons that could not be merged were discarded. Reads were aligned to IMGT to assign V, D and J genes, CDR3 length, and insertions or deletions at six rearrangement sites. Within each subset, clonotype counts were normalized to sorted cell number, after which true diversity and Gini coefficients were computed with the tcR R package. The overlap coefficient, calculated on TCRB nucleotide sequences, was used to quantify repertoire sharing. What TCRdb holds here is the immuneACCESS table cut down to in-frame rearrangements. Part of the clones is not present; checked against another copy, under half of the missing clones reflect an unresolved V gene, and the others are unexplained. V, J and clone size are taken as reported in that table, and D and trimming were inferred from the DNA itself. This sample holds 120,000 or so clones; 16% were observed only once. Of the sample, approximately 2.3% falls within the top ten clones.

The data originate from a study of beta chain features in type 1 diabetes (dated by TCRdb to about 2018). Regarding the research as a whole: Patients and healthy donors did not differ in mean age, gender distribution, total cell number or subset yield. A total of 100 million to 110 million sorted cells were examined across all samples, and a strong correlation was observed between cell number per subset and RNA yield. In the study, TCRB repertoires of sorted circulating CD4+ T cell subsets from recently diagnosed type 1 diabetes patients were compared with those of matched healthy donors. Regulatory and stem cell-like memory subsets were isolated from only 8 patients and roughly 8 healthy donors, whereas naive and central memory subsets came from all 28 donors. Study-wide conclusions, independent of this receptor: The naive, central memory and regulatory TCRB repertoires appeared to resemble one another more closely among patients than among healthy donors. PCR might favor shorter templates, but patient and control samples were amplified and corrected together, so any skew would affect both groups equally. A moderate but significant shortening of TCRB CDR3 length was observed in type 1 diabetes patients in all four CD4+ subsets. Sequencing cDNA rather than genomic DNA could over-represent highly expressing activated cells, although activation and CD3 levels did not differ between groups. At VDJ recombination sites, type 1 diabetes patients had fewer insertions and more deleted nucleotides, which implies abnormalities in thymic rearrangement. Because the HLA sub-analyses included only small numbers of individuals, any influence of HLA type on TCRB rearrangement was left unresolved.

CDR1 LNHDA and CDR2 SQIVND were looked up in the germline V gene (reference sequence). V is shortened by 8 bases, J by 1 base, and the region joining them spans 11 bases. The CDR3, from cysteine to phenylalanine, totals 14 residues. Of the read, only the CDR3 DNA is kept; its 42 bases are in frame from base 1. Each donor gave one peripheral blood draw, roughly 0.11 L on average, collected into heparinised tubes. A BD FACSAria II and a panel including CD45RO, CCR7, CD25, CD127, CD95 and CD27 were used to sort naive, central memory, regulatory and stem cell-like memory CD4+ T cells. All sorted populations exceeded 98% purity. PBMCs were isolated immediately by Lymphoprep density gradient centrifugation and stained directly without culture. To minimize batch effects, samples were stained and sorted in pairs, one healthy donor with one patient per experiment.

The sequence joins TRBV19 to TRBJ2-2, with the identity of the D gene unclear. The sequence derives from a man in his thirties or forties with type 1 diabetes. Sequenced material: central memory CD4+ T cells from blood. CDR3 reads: CASARVLNTGELFF. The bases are TGTGCCAGTGCACGGGTCCTGAACACCGGGGAGCTGTTTTTT.